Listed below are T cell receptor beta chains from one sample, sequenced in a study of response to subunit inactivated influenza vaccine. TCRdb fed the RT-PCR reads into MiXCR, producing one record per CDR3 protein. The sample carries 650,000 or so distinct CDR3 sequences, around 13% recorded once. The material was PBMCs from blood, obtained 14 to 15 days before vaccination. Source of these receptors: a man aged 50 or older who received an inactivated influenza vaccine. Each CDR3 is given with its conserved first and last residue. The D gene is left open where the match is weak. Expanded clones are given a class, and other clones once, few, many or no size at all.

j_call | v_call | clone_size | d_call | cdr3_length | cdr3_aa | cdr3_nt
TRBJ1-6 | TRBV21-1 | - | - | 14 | CASSKLGGESPLHF | TGTGCCAGCAGCAAATTGGGGGGCGAATCACCCCTCCACTTT
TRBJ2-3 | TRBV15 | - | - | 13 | CATSTASTDTQYF | TGTGCCACCTCGACTGCTAGCACAGATACGCAGTATTTT
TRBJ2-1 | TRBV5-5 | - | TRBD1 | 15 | CASSLEGTGTNEQFF | TGTGCCAGCAGCTTGGAGGGGACAGGGACCAATGAGCAGTTCTTC
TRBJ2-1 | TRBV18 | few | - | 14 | CASSLDRPRDEQFF | TGTGCCAGCTCCCTTGACCGTCCTCGGGATGAGCAGTTCTTC
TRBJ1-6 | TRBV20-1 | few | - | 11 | CSARVGSPLHF | TGCAGTGCTAGAGTGGGTTCACCCCTCCACTTT
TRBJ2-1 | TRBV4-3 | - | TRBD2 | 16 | CASSQYGTSGIREQFF | TGCGCCAGCAGCCAATACGGGACTAGCGGGATACGTGAGCAGTTCTTC
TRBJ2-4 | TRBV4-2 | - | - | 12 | CASSPTGDIQYF | TGTGCCAGCAGCCCAACCGGAGACATTCAGTACTTC
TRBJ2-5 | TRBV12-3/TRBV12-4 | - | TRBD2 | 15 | CASSWLNSGVETQYF | TGTGCCAGCAGTTGGCTGAATAGCGGGGTGGAGACCCAGTACTTC
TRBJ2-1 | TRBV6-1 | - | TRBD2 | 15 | CASRGLAGVAYEQFF | TGTGCCAGCAGGGGACTAGCGGGAGTGGCCTATGAGCAGTTCTTC
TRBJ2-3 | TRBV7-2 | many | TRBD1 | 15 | CASSLGQGYTDTQYF | TGTGCCAGCAGCTTGGGACAGGGATACACAGATACGCAGTATTTT
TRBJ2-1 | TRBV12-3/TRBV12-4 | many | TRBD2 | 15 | CASRGLADRYNEQFF | TGTGCCAGCAGGGGACTAGCGGACCGCTACAATGAGCAGTTCTTC
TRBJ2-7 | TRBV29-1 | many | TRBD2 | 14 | CSVGAGGIRYEQYF | TGCAGCGTTGGGGCGGGAGGAATTCGGTACGAGCAGTACTTC
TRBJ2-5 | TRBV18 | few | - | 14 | CASSPSTGRETQYF | TGTGCCAGCTCACCAAGTACAGGGCGGGAGACCCAGTACTTC
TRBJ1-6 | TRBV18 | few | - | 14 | CASSPGLTNSPLHF | TGTGCCAGCTCACCAGGCCTCACCAATTCACCCCTCCACTTT
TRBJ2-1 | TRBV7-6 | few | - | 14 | CASSFGGQNNEQFF | TGTGCCAGCAGCTTTGGAGGGCAAAACAATGAGCAGTTCTTC
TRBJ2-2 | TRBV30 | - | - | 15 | CAVLGAGAPTGELFF | TGTGCTGTACTTGGGGCAGGGGCACCAACCGGGGAGCTGTTTTTT
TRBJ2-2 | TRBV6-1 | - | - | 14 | CASTPRGDTGELFF | TGTGCCAGCACCCCCAGGGGTGACACCGGGGAGCTGTTTTTT
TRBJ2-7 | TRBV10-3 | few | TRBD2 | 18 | CAISESPGLAHAPYEQYF | TGTGCCATCAGTGAGTCTCCGGGACTAGCCCATGCACCCTACGAGCAGTACTTC
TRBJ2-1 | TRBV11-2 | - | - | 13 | CASSVQGAYEQFF | TGTGCCAGCAGCGTACAGGGCGCGTATGAGCAGTTCTTC